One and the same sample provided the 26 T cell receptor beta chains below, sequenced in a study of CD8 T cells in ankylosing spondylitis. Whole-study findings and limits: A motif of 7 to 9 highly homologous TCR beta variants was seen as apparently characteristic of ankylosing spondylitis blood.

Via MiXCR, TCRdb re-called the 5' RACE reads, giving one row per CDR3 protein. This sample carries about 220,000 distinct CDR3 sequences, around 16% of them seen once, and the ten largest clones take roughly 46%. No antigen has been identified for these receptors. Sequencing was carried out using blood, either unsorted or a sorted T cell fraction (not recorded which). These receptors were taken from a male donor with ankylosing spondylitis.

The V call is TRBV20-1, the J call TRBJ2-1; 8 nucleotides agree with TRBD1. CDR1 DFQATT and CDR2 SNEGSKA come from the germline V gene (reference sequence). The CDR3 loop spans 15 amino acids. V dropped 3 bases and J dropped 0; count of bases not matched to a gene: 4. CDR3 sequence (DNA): TGCAGTGCTAGGTGGACAGGGAGCTCCTACAATGAGCAGTTCTTC. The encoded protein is CSARWTGSSYNEQFF.

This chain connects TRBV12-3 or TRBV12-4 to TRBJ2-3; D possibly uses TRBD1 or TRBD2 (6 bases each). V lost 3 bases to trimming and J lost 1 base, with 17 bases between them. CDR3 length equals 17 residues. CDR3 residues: CASSFIGGLEGTDTQYF. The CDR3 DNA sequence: TGTGCCAGCAGTTTCATCGGGGGCCTCGAGGGCACAGATACGCAGTATTTT.

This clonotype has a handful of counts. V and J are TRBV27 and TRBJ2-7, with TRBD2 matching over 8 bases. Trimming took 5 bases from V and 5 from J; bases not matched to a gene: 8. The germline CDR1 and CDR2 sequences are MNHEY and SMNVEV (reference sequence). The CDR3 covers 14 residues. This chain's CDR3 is CASSPREGFDEQYF. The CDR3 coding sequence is TGTGCCAGCAGTCCACGGGAGGGGTTCGACGAGCAGTACTTC.

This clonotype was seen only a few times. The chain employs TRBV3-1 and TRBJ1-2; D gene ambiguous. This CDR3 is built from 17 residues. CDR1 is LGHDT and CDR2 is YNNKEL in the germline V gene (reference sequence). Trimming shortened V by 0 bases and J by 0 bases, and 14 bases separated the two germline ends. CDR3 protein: CASSQEKRGLPNYGYTF. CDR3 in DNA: TGTGCCAGCAGCCAAGAGAAGAGAGGGCTTCCTAACTATGGCTACACCTTC. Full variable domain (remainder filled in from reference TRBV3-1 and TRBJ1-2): DTAVSQTPKYLVTQMGNDKSIKCEQNLGHDTMYWYKQDSKKFLKIMFSYNNKELIINETVPNRFSPKSPDKAHLNLHINSLELGDSAVYFCASSQEKRGLPNYGYTFGSGTRLTVV.

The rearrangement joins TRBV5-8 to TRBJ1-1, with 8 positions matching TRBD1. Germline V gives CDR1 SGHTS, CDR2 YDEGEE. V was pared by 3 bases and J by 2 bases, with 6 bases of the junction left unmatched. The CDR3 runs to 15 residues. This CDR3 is CASSYRQGFNTEAFF. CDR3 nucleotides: TGTGCCAGCAGCTACCGACAGGGGTTCAACACTGAAGCTTTCTTT.

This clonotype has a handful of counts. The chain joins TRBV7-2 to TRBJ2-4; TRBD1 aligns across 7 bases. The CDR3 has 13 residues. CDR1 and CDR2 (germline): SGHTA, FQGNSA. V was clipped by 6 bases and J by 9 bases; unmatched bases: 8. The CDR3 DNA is TGTGCCAGCAGACCTACAGGGGAGAGCATTCAGTACTTC. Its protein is CASRPTGESIQYF.

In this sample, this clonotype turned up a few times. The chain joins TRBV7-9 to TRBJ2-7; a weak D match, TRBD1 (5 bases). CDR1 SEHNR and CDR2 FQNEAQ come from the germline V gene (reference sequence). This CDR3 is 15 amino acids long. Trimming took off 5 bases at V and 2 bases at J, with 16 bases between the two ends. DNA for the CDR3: TGTGCCAGCAGCCCCCAAGGGGTCTCTCCCTACGAGCAGTACTTC. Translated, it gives CASSPQGVSPYEQYF.

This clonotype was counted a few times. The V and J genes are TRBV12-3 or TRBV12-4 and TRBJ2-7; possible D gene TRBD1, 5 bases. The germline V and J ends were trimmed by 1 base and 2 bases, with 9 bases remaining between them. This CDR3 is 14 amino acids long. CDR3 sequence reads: CASSLGQTAYEQYF. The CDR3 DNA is TGTGCCAGCAGTTTAGGACAGACGGCCTACGAGCAGTACTTC.

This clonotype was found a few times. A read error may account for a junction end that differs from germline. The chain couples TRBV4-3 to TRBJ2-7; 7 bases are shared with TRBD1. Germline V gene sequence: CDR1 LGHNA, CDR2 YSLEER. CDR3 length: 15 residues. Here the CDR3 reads CASTQSWDSSYEQYF. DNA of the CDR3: TGCGCCAGCACCCAAAGCTGGGACAGCTCCTACGAGCAGTACTTC.

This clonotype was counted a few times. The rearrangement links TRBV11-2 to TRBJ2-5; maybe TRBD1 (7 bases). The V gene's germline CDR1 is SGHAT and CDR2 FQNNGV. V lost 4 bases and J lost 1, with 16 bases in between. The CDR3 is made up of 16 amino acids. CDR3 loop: CASSSGWGDSQETQYF. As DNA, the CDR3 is TGTGCCAGCAGCTCAGGGTGGGGGGACAGCCAAGAGACCCAGTACTTC. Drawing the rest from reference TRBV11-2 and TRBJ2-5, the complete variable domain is EAGVAQSPRYKIIEKRQSVAFWCNPISGHATLYWYQQILGQGPKLLIQFQNNGVVDDSQLPKDRFSAERLKGVDSTLKIQPAKLEDSAVYLCASSSGWGDSQETQYFGPGTRLLVL.

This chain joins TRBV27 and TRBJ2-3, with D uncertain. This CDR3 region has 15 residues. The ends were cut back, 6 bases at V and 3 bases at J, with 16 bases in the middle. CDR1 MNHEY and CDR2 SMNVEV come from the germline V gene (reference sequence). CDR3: CASSALSPPTDTQYF. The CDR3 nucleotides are TGTGCCAGCAGCGCTTTGTCCCCCCCGACAGATACGCAGTATTTT.

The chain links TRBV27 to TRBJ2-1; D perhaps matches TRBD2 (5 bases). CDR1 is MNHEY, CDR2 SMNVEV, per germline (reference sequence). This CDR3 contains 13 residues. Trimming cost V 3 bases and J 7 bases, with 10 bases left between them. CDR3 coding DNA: TGTGCCAGCAGTTTTTTTAGCGAGAATGAGCAGTTCTTC. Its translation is CASSFFSENEQFF.

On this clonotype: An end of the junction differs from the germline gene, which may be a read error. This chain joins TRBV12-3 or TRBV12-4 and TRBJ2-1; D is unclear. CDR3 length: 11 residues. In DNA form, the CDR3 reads TGTGCCAGCAGTGCCTACAATGTGCAGTTCTTC. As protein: CASSAYNVQFF.

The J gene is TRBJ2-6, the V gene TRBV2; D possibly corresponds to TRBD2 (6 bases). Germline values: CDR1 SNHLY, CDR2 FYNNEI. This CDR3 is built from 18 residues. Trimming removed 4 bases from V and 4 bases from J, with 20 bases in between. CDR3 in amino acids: CASSVLGGWDRGANVLTF. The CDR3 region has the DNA TGTGCCAGCAGTGTACTGGGGGGTTGGGACCGGGGGGCCAACGTCCTGACTTTC.

Here the CDR3 DNA reads TGTGCCAGCAGCCAGGGAGAACAGGGGGTAAAATTTGGGTACGAGCAGTACTTC. Amino acids: CASSQGEQGVKFGYEQYF. The chain combines TRBV7-6 with TRBJ2-7, with TRBD1 matching over 8 bases. The length of the CDR3 is 18 residues. CDR1 SGHVS and CDR2 FNYEAQ come from the germline V gene. V shed 5 bases and J 4 bases; nucleotides not matched to a gene: 19.

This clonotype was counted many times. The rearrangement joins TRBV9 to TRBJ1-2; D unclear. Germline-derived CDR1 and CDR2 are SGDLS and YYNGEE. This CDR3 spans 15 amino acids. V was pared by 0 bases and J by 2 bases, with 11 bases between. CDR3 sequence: CASSVDSSVNYGYTF. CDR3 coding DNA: TGTGCCAGCAGCGTAGATTCGTCAGTGAACTATGGCTACACCTTC.

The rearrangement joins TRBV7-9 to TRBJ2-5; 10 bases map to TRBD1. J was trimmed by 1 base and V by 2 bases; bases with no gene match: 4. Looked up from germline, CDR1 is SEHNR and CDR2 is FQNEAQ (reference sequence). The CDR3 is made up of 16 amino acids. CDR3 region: CASSLRTGGVQETQYF. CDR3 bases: TGTGCCAGCAGCTTAAGGACAGGGGGTGTCCAAGAGACCCAGTACTTC.

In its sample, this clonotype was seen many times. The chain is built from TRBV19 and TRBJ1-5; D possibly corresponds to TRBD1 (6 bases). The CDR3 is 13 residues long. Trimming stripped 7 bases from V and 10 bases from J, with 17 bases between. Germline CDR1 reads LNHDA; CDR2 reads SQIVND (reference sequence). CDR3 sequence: CASTETGWVPQHF. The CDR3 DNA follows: TGTGCCAGTACGGAAACAGGGTGGGTTCCCCAGCATTTT.

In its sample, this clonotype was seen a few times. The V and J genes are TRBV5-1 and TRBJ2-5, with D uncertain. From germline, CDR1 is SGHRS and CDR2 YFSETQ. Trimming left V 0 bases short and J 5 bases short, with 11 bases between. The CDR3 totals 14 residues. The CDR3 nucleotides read TGCGCCAGCAGCTTGGTGGGGTTGTGGGAGACCCAGTACTTC. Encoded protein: CASSLVGLWETQYF.

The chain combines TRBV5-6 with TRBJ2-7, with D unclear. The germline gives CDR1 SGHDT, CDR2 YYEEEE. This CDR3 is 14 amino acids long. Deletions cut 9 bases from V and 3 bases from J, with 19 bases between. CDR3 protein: CAMGSVVGGYEQYF. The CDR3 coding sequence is TGTGCCATGGGCTCCGTGGTCGGCGGCTACGAGCAGTACTTC.

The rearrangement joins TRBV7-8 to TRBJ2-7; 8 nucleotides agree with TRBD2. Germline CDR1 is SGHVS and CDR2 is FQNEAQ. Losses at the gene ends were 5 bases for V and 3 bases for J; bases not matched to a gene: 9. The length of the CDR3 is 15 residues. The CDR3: CASSPRAGEGYEQYF. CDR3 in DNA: TGTGCCAGCAGCCCCAGAGCGGGAGAGGGCTACGAGCAGTACTTC. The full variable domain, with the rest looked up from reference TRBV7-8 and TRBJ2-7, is GAGVSQSPRYKVAKRGQDVALRCDPISGHVSLFWYQQALGQGPEFLTYFQNEAQLDKSGLPSDRFFAERPEGSVSTLKIQRTQQEDSAVYLCASSPRAGEGYEQYFGPGTRLTVT.

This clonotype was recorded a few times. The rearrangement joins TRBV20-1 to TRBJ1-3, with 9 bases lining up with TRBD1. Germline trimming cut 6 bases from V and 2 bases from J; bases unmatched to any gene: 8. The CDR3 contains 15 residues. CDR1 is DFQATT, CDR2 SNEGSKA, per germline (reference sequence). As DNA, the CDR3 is TGCAGTGCCCGGGGACAGGGAGGGACTGGAAACACCATATATTTT. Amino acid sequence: CSARGQGGTGNTIYF.

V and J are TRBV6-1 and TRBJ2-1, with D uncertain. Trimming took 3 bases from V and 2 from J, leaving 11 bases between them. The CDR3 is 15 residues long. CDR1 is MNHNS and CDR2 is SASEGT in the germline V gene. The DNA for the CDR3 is TGTGCCAGCAGTGAGGCTAACAGACCCTACAATGAGCAGTTCTTC. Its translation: CASSEANRPYNEQFF.

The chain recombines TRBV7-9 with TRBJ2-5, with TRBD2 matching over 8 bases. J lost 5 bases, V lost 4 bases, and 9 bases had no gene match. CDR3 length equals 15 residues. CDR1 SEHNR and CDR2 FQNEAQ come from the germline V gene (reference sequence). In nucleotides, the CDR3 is TGTGCCAGCAGCTCGACGATAGCGGGGCGGGAGACCCAGTACTTC. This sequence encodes CASSSTIAGRETQYF.

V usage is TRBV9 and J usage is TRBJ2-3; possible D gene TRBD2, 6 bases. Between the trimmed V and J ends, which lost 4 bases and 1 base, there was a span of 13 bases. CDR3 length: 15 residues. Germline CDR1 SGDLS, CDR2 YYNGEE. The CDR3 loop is CASSPSGTGTDTQYF. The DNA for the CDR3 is TGTGCCAGCAGCCCATCCGGGACTGGCACAGATACGCAGTATTTT.

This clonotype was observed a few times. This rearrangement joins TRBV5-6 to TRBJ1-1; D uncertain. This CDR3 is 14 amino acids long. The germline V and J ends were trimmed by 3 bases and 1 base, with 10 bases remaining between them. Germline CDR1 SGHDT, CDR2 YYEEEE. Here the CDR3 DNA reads TGTGCCAGCAGCTATGGGTGGAAGAACACTGAAGCTTTCTTT. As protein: CASSYGWKNTEAFF.